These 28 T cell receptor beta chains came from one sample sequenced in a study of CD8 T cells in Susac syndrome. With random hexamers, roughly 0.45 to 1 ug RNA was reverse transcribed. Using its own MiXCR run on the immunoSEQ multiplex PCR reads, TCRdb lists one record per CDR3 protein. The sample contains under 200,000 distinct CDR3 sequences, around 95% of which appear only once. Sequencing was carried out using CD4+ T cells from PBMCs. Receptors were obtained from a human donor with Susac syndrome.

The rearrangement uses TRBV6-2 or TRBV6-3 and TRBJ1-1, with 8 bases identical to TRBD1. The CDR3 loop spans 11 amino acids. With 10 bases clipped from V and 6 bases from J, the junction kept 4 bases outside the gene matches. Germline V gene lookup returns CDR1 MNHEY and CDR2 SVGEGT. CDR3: CATGQGAEAFF. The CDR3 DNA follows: TGTGCCACTGGACAGGGAGCTGAAGCTTTCTTT.

The CDR3 spells CASSPTGSNQPQHF. CDR3 nucleotides: TGTGCCAGCAGTCCTACAGGGAGCAATCAGCCCCAGCATTTT. The rearrangement joins TRBV28 to TRBJ1-5; D perhaps matches TRBD1 (6 bases). The V end was cut by 5 bases, the J end by 1 base, with 9 bases between. The CDR3 has 14 amino acids. The germline gives CDR1 MDHEN, CDR2 SYDVKM.

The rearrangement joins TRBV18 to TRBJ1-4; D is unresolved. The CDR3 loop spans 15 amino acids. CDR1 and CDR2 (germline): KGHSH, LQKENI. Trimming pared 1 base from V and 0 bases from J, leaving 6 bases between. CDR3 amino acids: CASSPRGTTNEKLFF. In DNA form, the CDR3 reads TGTGCCAGCTCACCACGAGGGACAACTAATGAAAAACTGTTTTTT.

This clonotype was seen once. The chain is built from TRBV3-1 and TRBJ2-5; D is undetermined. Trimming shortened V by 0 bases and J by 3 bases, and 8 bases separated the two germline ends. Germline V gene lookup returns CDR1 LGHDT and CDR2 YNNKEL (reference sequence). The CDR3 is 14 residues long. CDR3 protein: CASSQESRKETQYF. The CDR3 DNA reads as TGTGCCAGCAGCCAAGAAAGCAGAAAAGAGACCCAGTACTTC.

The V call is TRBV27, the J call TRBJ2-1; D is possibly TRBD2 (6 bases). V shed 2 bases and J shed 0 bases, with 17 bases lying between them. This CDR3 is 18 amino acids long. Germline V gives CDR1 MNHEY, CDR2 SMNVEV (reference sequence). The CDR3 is CASSLPLKAGSSYNEQFF. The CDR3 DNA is TGTGCCAGCAGTTTACCCTTAAAGGCGGGAAGCTCCTACAATGAGCAGTTCTTC.

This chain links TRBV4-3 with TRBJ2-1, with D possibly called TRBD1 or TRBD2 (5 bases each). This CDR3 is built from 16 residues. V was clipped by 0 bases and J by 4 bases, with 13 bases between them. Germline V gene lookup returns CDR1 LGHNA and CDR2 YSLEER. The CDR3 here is CASSQEPGRSYNEQFF. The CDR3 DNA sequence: TGCGCCAGCAGCCAAGAGCCGGGACGGTCATACAATGAGCAGTTCTTC.

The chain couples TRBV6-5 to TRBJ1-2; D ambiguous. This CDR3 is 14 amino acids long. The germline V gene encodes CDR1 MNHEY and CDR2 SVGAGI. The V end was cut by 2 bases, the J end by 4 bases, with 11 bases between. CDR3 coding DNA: TGTGCCAGCAGTTACGAGTCCGGGGTCTATGGCTACACCTTC. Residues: CASSYESGVYGYTF.

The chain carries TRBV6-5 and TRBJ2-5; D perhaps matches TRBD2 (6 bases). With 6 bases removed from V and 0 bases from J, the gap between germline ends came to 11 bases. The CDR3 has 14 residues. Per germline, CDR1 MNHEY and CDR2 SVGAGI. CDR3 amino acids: CASSPGGNQETQYF. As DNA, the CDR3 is TGTGCCAGCAGCCCTGGGGGGAACCAAGAGACCCAGTACTTC.

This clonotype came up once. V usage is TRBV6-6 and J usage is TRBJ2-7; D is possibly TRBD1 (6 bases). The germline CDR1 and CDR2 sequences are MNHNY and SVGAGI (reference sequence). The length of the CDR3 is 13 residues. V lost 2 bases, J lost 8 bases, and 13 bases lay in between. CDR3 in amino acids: CASSYEQRGKQYV. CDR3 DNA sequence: TGTGCCAGCAGTTACGAACAAAGGGGGAAGCAGTACGTC.

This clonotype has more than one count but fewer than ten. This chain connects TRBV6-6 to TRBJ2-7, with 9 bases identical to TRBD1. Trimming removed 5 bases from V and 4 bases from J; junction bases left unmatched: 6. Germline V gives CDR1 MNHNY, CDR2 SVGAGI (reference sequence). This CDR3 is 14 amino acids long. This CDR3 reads CASSHDRGRYEQYV. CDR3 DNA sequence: TGTGCCAGCAGTCACGACAGGGGGAGGTACGAGCAGTACGTC.

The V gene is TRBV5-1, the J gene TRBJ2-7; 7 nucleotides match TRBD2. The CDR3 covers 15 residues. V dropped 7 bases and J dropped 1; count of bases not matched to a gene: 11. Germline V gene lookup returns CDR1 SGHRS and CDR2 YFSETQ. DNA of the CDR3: TGCGCCAGCTGCCGGGAGTGGGGGGGGTCCTACGAGCAGTACTTC. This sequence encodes CASCREWGGSYEQYF.

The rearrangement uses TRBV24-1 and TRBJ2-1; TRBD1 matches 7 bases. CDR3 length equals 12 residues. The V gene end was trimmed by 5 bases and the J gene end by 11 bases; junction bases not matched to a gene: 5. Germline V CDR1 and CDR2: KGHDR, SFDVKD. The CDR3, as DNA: TGTGCCACCAGTGTTGAGACAGGGAAGCAGTTCTTC. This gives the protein CATSVETGKQFF.

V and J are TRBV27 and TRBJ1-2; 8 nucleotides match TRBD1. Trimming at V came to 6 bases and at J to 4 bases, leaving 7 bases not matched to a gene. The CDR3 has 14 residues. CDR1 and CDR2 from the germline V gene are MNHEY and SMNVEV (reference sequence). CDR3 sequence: CASRPGQESYGYTF. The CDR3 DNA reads TGTGCCAGCAGACCGGGACAGGAAAGCTATGGCTACACCTTC.

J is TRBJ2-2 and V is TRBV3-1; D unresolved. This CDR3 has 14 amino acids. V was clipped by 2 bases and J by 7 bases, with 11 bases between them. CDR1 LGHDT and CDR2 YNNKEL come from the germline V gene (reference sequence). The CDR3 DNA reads TGTGCCAGCAGCCAACCCAAGGTTGTCGGGGAGCTGTTTTTT. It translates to CASSQPKVVGELFF.

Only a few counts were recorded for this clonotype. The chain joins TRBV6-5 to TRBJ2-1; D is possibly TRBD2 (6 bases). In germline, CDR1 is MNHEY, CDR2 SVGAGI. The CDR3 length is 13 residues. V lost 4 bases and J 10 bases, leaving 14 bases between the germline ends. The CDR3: CASSSPPRGEQFF. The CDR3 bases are TGTGCCAGCAGTTCCCCTCCACGGGGGGAGCAGTTCTTC.

CDR3: CAWSKTRSDLVGELFF. CDR3 DNA: TGTGCCTGGAGTAAGACGCGGAGCGACTTGGTCGGGGAGCTGTTTTTT. The V and J genes are TRBV30 and TRBJ2-2, with D hard to call. The CDR3 totals 16 residues. Trimming removed 2 bases at V and 7 bases at J, with 20 bases between. From germline, CDR1 is GTSNPN and CDR2 SVGIG (reference sequence).

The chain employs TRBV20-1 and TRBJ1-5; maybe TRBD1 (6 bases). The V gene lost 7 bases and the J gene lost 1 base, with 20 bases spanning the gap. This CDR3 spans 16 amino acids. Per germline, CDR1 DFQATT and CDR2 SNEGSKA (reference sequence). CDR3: CSVSSRGAGSNQPQHF. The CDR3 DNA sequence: TGCAGTGTTAGCTCCAGGGGTGCGGGAAGCAATCAGCCCCAGCATTTT.

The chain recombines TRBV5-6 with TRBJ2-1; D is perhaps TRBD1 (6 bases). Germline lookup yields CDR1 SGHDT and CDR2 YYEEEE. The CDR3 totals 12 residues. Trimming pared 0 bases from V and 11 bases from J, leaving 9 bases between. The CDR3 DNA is TGTGCCAGCAGCTTGGGGCAGGGGAAGCAGTTCTTC. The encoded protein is CASSLGQGKQFF.

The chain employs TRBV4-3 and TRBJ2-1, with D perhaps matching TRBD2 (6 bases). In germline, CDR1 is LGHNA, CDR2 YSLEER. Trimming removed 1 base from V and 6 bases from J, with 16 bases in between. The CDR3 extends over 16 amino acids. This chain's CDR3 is CASSQVGGLEGNEQFF. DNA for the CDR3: TGCGCCAGCAGCCAAGTCGGAGGGTTGGAAGGCAATGAGCAGTTCTTC.

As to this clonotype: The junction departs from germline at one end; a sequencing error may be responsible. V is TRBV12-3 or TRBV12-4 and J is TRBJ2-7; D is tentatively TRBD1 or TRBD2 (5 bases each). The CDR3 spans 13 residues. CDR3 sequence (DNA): TGTGCCAGCAGTTACCGGGACCCCTCCGGGGCCAACTTC. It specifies CASSYRDPSGANF.

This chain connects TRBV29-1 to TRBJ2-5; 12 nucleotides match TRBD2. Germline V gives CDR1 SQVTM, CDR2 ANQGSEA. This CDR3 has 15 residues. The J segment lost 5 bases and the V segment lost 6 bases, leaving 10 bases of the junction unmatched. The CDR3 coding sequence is TGCAGCGTCGAACTACTAGCGGGGGGCCGTGAGACCCAGTACTTC. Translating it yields CSVELLAGGRETQYF.

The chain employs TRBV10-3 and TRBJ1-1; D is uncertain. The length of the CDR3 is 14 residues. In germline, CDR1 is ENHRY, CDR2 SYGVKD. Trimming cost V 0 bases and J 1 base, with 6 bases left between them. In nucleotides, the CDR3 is TGTGCCATCAGTGAGTCCAATGGGAACACTGAAGCTTTCTTT. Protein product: CAISESNGNTEAFF.

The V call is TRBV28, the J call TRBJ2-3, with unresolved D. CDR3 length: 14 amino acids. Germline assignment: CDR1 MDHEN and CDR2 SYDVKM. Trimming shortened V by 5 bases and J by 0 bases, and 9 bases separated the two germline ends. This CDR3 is CASSTEGSTDTQYF. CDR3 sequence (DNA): TGTGCCAGCAGTACGGAAGGCAGCACAGATACGCAGTATTTT.

This CDR3 is CASSLSPLAGETQYF. The DNA for the CDR3 is TGTGCCAGCAGTTTATCTCCTCTAGCAGGAGAGACCCAGTACTTC. The chain uses TRBV12-3 or TRBV12-4 and TRBJ2-5; possibly TRBD2 for D (5 bases). The CDR3 loop spans 15 amino acids. V lost 2 bases and J lost 4, with 14 bases in between.

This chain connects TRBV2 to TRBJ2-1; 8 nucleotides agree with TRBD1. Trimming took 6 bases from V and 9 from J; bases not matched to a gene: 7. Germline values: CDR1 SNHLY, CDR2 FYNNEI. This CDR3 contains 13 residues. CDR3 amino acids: CASSADRASEQFF. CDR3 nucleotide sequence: TGTGCCAGCAGCGCGGACAGGGCATCTGAGCAGTTCTTC.

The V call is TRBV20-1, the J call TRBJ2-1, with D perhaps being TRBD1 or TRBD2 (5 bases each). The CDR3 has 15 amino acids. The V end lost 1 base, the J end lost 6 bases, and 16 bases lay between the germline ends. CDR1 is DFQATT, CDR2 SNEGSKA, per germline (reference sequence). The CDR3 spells CSARARPGPVNEQFF. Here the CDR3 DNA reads TGCAGTGCTAGAGCCCGGCCGGGACCCGTCAATGAGCAGTTCTTC.

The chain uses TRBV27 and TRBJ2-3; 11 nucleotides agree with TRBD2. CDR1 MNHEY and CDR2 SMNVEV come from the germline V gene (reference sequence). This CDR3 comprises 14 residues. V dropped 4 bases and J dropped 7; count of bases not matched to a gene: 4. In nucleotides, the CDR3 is TGTGCCAGCAGTTCTAGCGGGGGGCCTAATACGCAGTATTTT. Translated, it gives CASSSSGGPNTQYF.

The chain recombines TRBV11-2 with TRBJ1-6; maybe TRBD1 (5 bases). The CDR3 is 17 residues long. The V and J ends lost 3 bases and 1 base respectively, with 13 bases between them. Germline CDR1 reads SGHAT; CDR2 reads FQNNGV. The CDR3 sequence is CASSFPLRGSYNSPLHF. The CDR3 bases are TGTGCCAGCAGCTTCCCCCTTCGGGGGTCCTATAATTCACCCCTCCACTTT. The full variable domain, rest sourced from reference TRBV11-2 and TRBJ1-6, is EAGVAQSPRYKIIEKRQSVAFWCNPISGHATLYWYQQILGQGPKLLIQFQNNGVVDDSQLPKDRFSAERLKGVDSTLKIQPAKLEDSAVYLCASSFPLRGSYNSPLHFGNGTRLTVT.